Listed here are 27 T cell receptor beta chains from one sample, sequenced in a study of T cells in Graves' hyperthyroidism and ophthalmopathy. Using RNA transcripts as the source, TCR beta CDR3 regions were amplified. When the TCR CDR3 underwent first-round RT-PCR, the HTBI primer set was used. TCRdb used MiXCR to reprocess the multiplex PCR reads, holding one entry per CDR3 protein. The sample carries some 550,000 distinct CDR3 sequences, about a sixth recorded once. Sequencing input: blood. These receptors all stem from a woman aged 40-49 years with Graves' ophthalmopathy.

The rearrangement links TRBV12-3 or TRBV12-4 to TRBJ2-3; D tentatively fits TRBD1 or TRBD2 (6 bases each). This CDR3 spans 14 amino acids. Trimming removed 5 bases from V and 7 bases from J, with 16 bases in between. The chain's CDR3 is CASSPGAGSNTQYF. The CDR3, as DNA: TGTGCCAGCAGTCCGGGGGCAGGGTCAAATACGCAGTATTTT.

This clonotype was detected ten times or more. This chain joins TRBV11-2 and TRBJ2-7, with D uncertain. The V gene's germline CDR1 is SGHAT and CDR2 FQNNGV. The CDR3 contains 17 residues. V dropped 6 bases and J dropped 1 base, with 22 bases sitting between them. CDR3 residues: CASSSPGRGSSSYEQYF. The CDR3 bases are TGTGCCAGCAGTTCCCCCGGGCGAGGTTCCTCATCCTACGAGCAGTACTTC.

This clonotype showed up many times. The chain combines TRBV11-2 with TRBJ2-7, with TRBD1 as a possible D gene (6 bases). This CDR3 has 15 amino acids. V lost 1 base, J lost 2 bases, and 12 bases lay in between. The germline gives CDR1 SGHAT, CDR2 FQNNGV. The DNA for the CDR3 is TGTGCCAGCAGCTTAGTAGGGGGACGGACCTACGAGCAGTACTTC. It specifies CASSLVGGRTYEQYF.

The table lists this clonotype with a few counts. The chain links TRBV4-2 to TRBJ2-7; no reliable D call. Germline-derived CDR1 and CDR2 are LGHNA and YNFKEQ. CDR3 size: 13 residues. V was trimmed by 1 base and J by 6 bases, leaving 10 bases between them. CDR3 sequence (DNA): TGTGCCAGCAGCCAAGTAACCCCCCCCGAGCAGTACTTC. Amino acids: CASSQVTPPEQYF.

This clonotype was seen more than once but under ten times. The chain joins TRBV2 to TRBJ2-2; TRBD1 matches 9 bases. The CDR3 is made up of 14 amino acids. Trimming removed 8 bases from V and 5 bases from J; junction bases left unmatched: 6. Germline V lookup: CDR1 SNHLY, CDR2 FYNNEI. CDR3 bases: TGTGCCAGCCGCCGGGACAGGGAAACCGGGGAGCTGTTTTTT. Translated, it gives CASRRDRETGELFF.

The rearrangement joins TRBV5-1 to TRBJ2-7, with TRBD1 identical over 10 bases. The V and J ends lost 0 bases and 5 bases, in that order; junction bases with no gene match: 2. CDR1 SGHRS and CDR2 YFSETQ come from the germline V gene. The CDR3 extends over 14 amino acids. CDR3 sequence reads: CASSLGGQGDEQYF. CDR3 bases: TGCGCCAGCAGCTTGGGTGGACAGGGGGACGAGCAGTACTTC.

This chain links TRBV18 with TRBJ1-4; D is perhaps TRBD1 (5 bases). With 2 bases removed from V and 0 bases from J, the gap between germline ends came to 10 bases. This CDR3 spans 16 amino acids. Germline V CDR1 and CDR2: KGHSH, LQKENI. Here the CDR3 DNA reads TGTGCCAGCTCACCATCCCTAGGGGCAACTAATGAAAAACTGTTTTTT. This encodes CASSPSLGATNEKLFF.

V and J are TRBV6-1 and TRBJ1-6, with 9 bases matching TRBD1. In germline, CDR1 is MNHNS, CDR2 SASEGT. This CDR3 contains 16 residues. The trim removed 5 bases at V and 8 bases at J, leaving 10 bases unmatched. CDR3 region: CASSPTSGTGHSPLHF. In DNA form, the CDR3 reads TGTGCCAGCAGTCCAACGTCCGGGACAGGGCATTCACCCCTCCACTTT.

The chain links TRBV18 to TRBJ1-1; maybe TRBD1 (6 bases). This CDR3 is built from 16 residues. Between the trimmed V and J ends, which lost 5 bases and 1 base, there was a span of 17 bases. The germline V gene has CDR1 KGHSH and CDR2 LQKENI. The CDR3 DNA is TGTGCCAGCTCATTACAGGGAGGAGAGGCGAACACTGAAGCTTTCTTT. Translating it yields CASSLQGGEANTEAFF.

The chain joins TRBV7-2 to TRBJ2-7; 7 bases fit TRBD2. Germline V gives CDR1 SGHTA, CDR2 FQGNSA. With V trimmed by 5 bases and J by 4 bases, 11 bases remained unmatched. CDR3 length: 15 amino acids. Here the CDR3 DNA reads TGTGCCAGCAGCCCCGGGGAGGGACGGAGGTACGAGCAGTACTTC. Its translation: CASSPGEGRRYEQYF.

A few counts support this clonotype. J is TRBJ1-1 and V is TRBV10-3, with 9 bases lining up with TRBD1. Per the germline V gene, CDR1 is ENHRY and CDR2 is SYGVKD. The CDR3 is 13 amino acids. The V segment lost 6 bases and the J segment 4 bases; nucleotides outside the gene matches: 3. This CDR3 is CAISKTGGTEAFF. The CDR3 DNA is TGTGCCATCAGCAAGACAGGGGGCACTGAAGCTTTCTTT.

In its sample, this clonotype was seen many times. The chain combines TRBV11-3 with TRBJ2-1; TRBD2 aligns across 10 bases. After removal of 4 bases from V and 1 base from J, the junction contained 4 bases not matched to a gene. The germline CDR1 and CDR2 sequences are SGHNT and YENEEA. This CDR3 is 16 amino acids long. CDR3 residues: CASSSSSGRSYNEQFF. The CDR3 coding sequence is TGTGCCAGCAGCTCTTCTAGCGGGAGATCCTACAATGAGCAGTTCTTC.

The chain joins TRBV19 to TRBJ1-5; no definite D call. This CDR3 region has 15 residues. Between the trimmed V and J ends, which lost 4 bases and 3 bases, there was a span of 13 bases. CDR1 and CDR2 from the germline V gene are LNHDA and SQIVND (reference sequence). The CDR3 region is CASSSPLSDNQPQHF. CDR3 sequence (DNA): TGTGCCAGTAGTAGTCCTTTGTCTGACAATCAGCCCCAGCATTTT.

The sample holds many counts of this clonotype. The V call is TRBV5-1, the J call TRBJ2-6; D is unresolved. Germline CDR1 SGHRS, CDR2 YFSETQ. V lost 0 bases to trimming and J lost 0 bases, with 10 bases between them. CDR3 length: 17 amino acids. The CDR3 is CASSLDIVSSGANVLTF. DNA of the CDR3: TGCGCCAGCAGCTTGGACATTGTCAGCTCTGGGGCCAACGTCCTGACTTTC.

This clonotype was counted only a few times. The genes are TRBV3-1 and TRBJ2-6; D possibly corresponds to TRBD2 (6 bases). The germline V and J ends were trimmed by 2 bases and 8 bases, with 10 bases remaining between them. CDR3 size: 14 residues. Germline lookup yields CDR1 LGHDT and CDR2 YNNKEL (reference sequence). CDR3 region: CASSQKGGTNVLTF. CDR3 DNA: TGTGCCAGCAGCCAAAAGGGAGGTACCAACGTCCTGACTTTC.

This rearrangement joins TRBV6-6 to TRBJ2-6, with a possible D match to TRBD1 (6 bases). Germline CDR1 MNHNY, CDR2 SVGAGI (reference sequence). The CDR3 sequence is 18 residues long. Trimming stripped 0 bases from V and 0 bases from J, with 12 bases between. CDR3: CASSYSGQTSSGANVLTF. DNA of the CDR3: TGTGCCAGCAGTTACTCAGGACAGACAAGCTCTGGGGCCAACGTCCTGACTTTC.

This clonotype was counted between two and nine times. The chain joins TRBV5-1 to TRBJ2-3; D remains unclear. V shed 4 bases and J shed 2 bases, with 17 bases lying between them. Germline values: CDR1 SGHRS, CDR2 YFSETQ. The CDR3 extends over 16 amino acids. This CDR3 reads CASSLPPGSHTDTQYF. In DNA, the CDR3 is TGCGCCAGCAGCCTCCCGCCTGGGTCACACACAGATACGCAGTATTTT.

This clonotype was detected ten times or more. The chain employs TRBV5-5 and TRBJ2-1, with 11 bases that match TRBD2. The V gene's germline CDR1 is SGHKS and CDR2 YYEKEE (reference sequence). With 4 bases clipped from V and 4 bases from J, the junction kept 4 bases outside the gene matches. CDR3 length equals 15 residues. CDR3 loop: CASSPTSGSYNEQFF. The CDR3 DNA reads TGTGCCAGCAGCCCTACTAGCGGGAGTTACAATGAGCAGTTCTTC.

This clonotype was seen many times. The rearrangement joins TRBV6-2 or TRBV6-3 to TRBJ1-5; unclear D gene. There are 14 residues in the CDR3. Germline-derived CDR1 and CDR2 are MNHEY and SVGEGT. V dropped 1 base and J dropped 1 base, with 5 bases sitting between them. The CDR3 coding sequence is TGTGCCAGCAGTTACTGGGCGAGCAATCAGCCCCAGCATTTT. Encoded protein: CASSYWASNQPQHF.

The chain recombines TRBV18 with TRBJ2-3; 8 positions match TRBD2. Losses at the gene ends were 2 bases for V and 3 bases for J; bases not matched to a gene: 7. The CDR3 is made up of 16 amino acids. Germline CDR1 reads KGHSH; CDR2 reads LQKENI. The CDR3 protein is CASSPYTSGQTDTQYF. The CDR3 DNA is TGTGCCAGCTCACCATATACTAGCGGACAGACAGATACGCAGTATTTT.

This clonotype has just a few counts. The rearrangement links TRBV20-1 to TRBJ2-3; the D is unclear. Germline lookup yields CDR1 DFQATT and CDR2 SNEGSKA (reference sequence). The length of the CDR3 is 11 residues. V lost 1 base, J lost 4 bases, and 3 bases lay in between. The CDR3 sequence: CSARVADTQYF. CDR3 DNA: TGCAGTGCTAGAGTCGCAGATACGCAGTATTTT.

This clonotype was recorded at least ten times. V gene TRBV3-1 combines with J gene TRBJ1-1; no definite D call. Trimming stripped 3 bases from V and 1 base from J, with 3 bases between. The CDR3 sequence is 12 residues long. The V gene's germline CDR1 is LGHDT and CDR2 YNNKEL (reference sequence). Here the CDR3 DNA reads TGTGCCAGCAGCCAGGGGAACACTGAAGCTTTCTTT. Its protein is CASSQGNTEAFF.

A note on this clonotype: Sequence at one end of the junction differs from germline and may be a read error. The gene calls are TRBV7-7 and TRBJ2-5, with 8 nucleotides matching TRBD1. Looked up from germline, CDR1 is SSHAT and CDR2 is FNYEAQ (reference sequence). This CDR3 comprises 14 residues. The CDR3 DNA is TGTGCTAGCAGCCTGACGACAGGGGCAGAGACCCAGTACTTC. It codes for CASSLTTGAETQYF.

This clonotype has ten or more counts. V is TRBV7-9 and J is TRBJ1-5; D gene uncertain. With 3 bases removed from V and 3 bases from J, the gap between germline ends came to 6 bases. Germline-derived CDR1 and CDR2 are SEHNR and FQNEAQ (reference sequence). The CDR3 extends over 13 amino acids. The CDR3 bases are TGTGCCAGCAGCTTCCTGGACAATCAGCCCCAGCATTTT. Protein product: CASSFLDNQPQHF.

This clonotype was detected ten times or more. The J gene is TRBJ1-5, the V gene TRBV28; D is undetermined. Per germline, CDR1 MDHEN and CDR2 SYDVKM. The CDR3 covers 15 residues. The V and J ends lost 3 bases and 1 base respectively, with 10 bases between them. The CDR3 DNA is TGTGCCAGCAGTTTCCGTTTACTAAGCAATCAGCCCCAGCATTTT. Amino acids: CASSFRLLSNQPQHF.

This clonotype was seen repeatedly, ten times or more. The rearrangement links TRBV20-1 to TRBJ2-7, with D perhaps TRBD2 (6 bases). This CDR3 is 15 amino acids long. Germline V CDR1 and CDR2: DFQATT, SNEGSKA (reference sequence). The V and J ends lost 3 bases and 2 bases respectively, with 17 bases between them. The CDR3 bases are TGCAGTGCTAGTTCCCGGGACGGCGGGACCTACGAGCAGTACTTC. Translated: CSASSRDGGTYEQYF.

This clonotype was detected only a few times. The chain's CDR3 is CASSQGQGLLQPQHF. In DNA, the CDR3 is TGTGCCAGCAGCCAAGGGCAGGGGTTGCTTCAGCCCCAGCATTTT. V gene TRBV3-1 combines with J gene TRBJ1-5; perhaps TRBD1 as D (6 bases). The CDR3 contains 15 residues. The germline V and J ends were trimmed by 1 base and 6 bases, with 13 bases remaining between them. Per germline, CDR1 LGHDT and CDR2 YNNKEL (reference sequence).